The T cell receptor beta chain under discussion was sequenced for a study of blood T cell repertoires in COVID-19. Study-level background: Donors in the United States, Italy and Spain gave samples during acute or convalescent COVID-19. PBMCs, B-cell-depleted T cells, or T cells were the source of the cDNA or gDNA that made up the material.

Source study methods: Amplification with reference gene primers provided the estimates of nucleated cell counts. Produced via immunoSEQ multiplex PCR; TCRdb's table is partial and in-frame only. Clone size and V and J calls were adopted from that table, with D and trimming inferred from the DNA. Of around 170,000 clones detected, roughly nine tenths appear once; the ten largest clones hold 2.5% to 3.5%. The germline V gene encodes CDR1 MNHEY and CDR2 SMNVEV (reference sequence). V was clipped by 3 bases and J by 8 bases; unmatched bases: 0. This CDR3 region has 12 residues. Sequencing was performed on peripheral blood. The receptor comes from a woman aged 25 to 39 with active or convalescent COVID-19. J is TRBJ1-1 and V is TRBV27; 10 positions agree with TRBD1. The CDR3 DNA reads TGTGCCAGCAGTTTGACAGGGGGCGAAGCTTTCTTT. It specifies CASSLTGGEAFF.